Below, 8 T cell receptor beta chains from the same sample are listed, as sequenced in a study of regulatory T cells in long-lasting Graves disease. Building of the TCR beta libraries involved iRepertoire HTBI primers and Arm-PCR of CDR3 regions. TCRdb independently ran MiXCR on the multiplex PCR reads; one entry per CDR3 protein. The sample includes over 500,000 distinct CDR3 sequences, about 16% of them seen just once. Noted time point: newly diagnosed GD, antithyroid drugs for less than 3 months. Researchers made the TCR library from RNA that was extracted from PBMCs. Another study also made use of these data, one on T cells in Graves' hyperthyroidism and ophthalmopathy.

The specimen comprised peripheral blood mononuclear cells (PBMCs), sampled at new diagnosis, from a patient treated with antithyroid drugs. Every receptor here comes from a man aged 18-30 years with Graves disease.

In its sample, this clonotype was seen many times. The chain joins TRBV27 to TRBJ2-7, with 8 bases lining up with TRBD2. From germline, CDR1 is MNHEY and CDR2 SMNVEV (reference sequence). CDR3 length equals 13 residues. V dropped 6 bases and J dropped 6; count of bases not matched to a gene: 7. In nucleotides, the CDR3 is TGTGCCAGCAGCGCCCGGGAGGGGGTCGAGCAGTACTTC. Translated, it gives CASSAREGVEQYF.

Many counts were recorded for this clonotype. The chain joins TRBV2 to TRBJ1-3; tentatively, D is TRBD1 (5 bases). CDR1 and CDR2 from the germline V gene are SNHLY and FYNNEI. Trimming took off 6 bases at V and 3 bases at J, with 15 bases between the two ends. This CDR3 is built from 15 residues. The DNA of the CDR3 is TGTGCCAGCAGCCCCGCCGGGGGGTTTGGAAACACCATATATTTT. Protein: CASSPAGGFGNTIYF.

As DNA, the CDR3 is TGTGCCAGCATGCGCGGGGGGGAGACCGGGGAGCTGTTTTTT. It encodes CASMRGGETGELFF. V and J are TRBV5-6 and TRBJ2-2; 9 bases map to TRBD2. The germline gives CDR1 SGHDT, CDR2 YYEEEE. V was pared by 6 bases and J by 5 bases, with 5 bases of the junction left unmatched. This CDR3 is built from 14 residues.

This clonotype showed up many times. The V call is TRBV28, the J call TRBJ1-3, with D uncertain. The CDR3 sequence is 16 residues long. Trimming left V 3 bases short and J 0 bases short, with 12 bases between. The germline gives CDR1 MDHEN, CDR2 SYDVKM. The CDR3 region is CASSLSGYHSGNTIYF. Here the CDR3 DNA reads TGTGCCAGCAGTTTGAGTGGGTACCACTCTGGAAACACCATATATTTT.

The chain employs TRBV20-1 and TRBJ1-4, with D possibly being TRBD1 (6 bases). The CDR3 loop spans 12 amino acids. CDR1 is DFQATT, CDR2 SNEGSKA, per germline (reference sequence). V dropped 5 bases and J dropped 11 bases, with 15 bases sitting between them. The CDR3 DNA reads as TGCAGTGCTCGTATTGTTGGGGGCAAACTGTTTTTT. As protein: CSARIVGGKLFF.

This chain joins TRBV13 and TRBJ1-5, with D unclear. Trimming removed 0 bases from V and 0 bases from J, with 9 bases in between. CDR1 and CDR2 from the germline V gene are PRHDT and FYEKMQ (reference sequence). There are 16 residues in the CDR3. CDR3 amino acids: CASSLGPGASNQPQHF. CDR3 nucleotide sequence: TGTGCCAGCAGCTTAGGCCCAGGAGCTAGCAATCAGCCCCAGCATTTT.

This clonotype has a handful of counts. The V and J genes are TRBV27 and TRBJ1-4; D is perhaps TRBD1 (5 bases). There are 15 residues in the CDR3. Trimming stripped 2 bases from V and 6 bases from J, with 13 bases between. CDR1 MNHEY and CDR2 SMNVEV come from the germline V gene (reference sequence). The CDR3 nucleotides read TGTGCCAGCAGTTTAATAGGGGCGCTTGATGAAAAACTGTTTTTT. Translation gives CASSLIGALDEKLFF.

This clonotype occurred once. V usage is TRBV4-1 and J usage is TRBJ2-7; TRBD1 agrees at 7 bases. The germline CDR1 and CDR2 sequences are MGHRA and YSYEKL. The CDR3 consists of 15 residues. Germline trimming cut 1 base from V and 0 bases from J; bases unmatched to any gene: 3. CDR3 in DNA: TGCGCCAGCAGCCAAGTACAGGGGACCTCCTACGAGCAGTACTTC. It encodes CASSQVQGTSYEQYF.